This T cell receptor beta chain was sequenced in a study of cytomegalovirus exposure and HLA in healthy donors. Germline CDR1 is MDHEN and CDR2 is SYDVKM. Trimming shortened V by 2 bases and J by 3 bases, and 10 bases separated the two germline ends. The CDR3 loop spans 14 amino acids. General study results and limits: Most TCRs appeared rarely, but some public TCRs recurred in many donors. With high specificity and sensitivity, the classifier reportedly diagnosed cytomegalovirus status. Among the CMV-associated chains, a few were confirmed in vitro as specific for CMV antigens.

From the approximately 120-subject validation cohort, which was separate from the approximately 670-subject first cohort, the donors were drawn. Regarding this clone: Antigen: not known.

Profiled with immunoSEQ multiplex PCR; TCRdb holds only in-frame clones, not every one. The sample has 250,000 to 300,000 clones; almost 90% are singletons. The origin of this receptor is a young woman in good health and CMV-seronegative. Material: PBMCs. The chain is built from TRBV28 and TRBJ2-5; D is possibly TRBD2 (6 bases). CDR3 in amino acids: CASSLSGLKETQYF. The CDR3 DNA reads as TGTGCCAGCAGTTTAAGCGGGCTCAAAGAGACCCAGTACTTC.